This passage covers 11 T cell receptor beta chains from one sample sequenced in a study of T cells in Graves' hyperthyroidism and ophthalmopathy. Authors of the study amplified TCR beta CDR3 regions from RNA transcripts. The HTBI primer set drove a first-round RT-PCR of the TCR CDR3. TCRdb used MiXCR to reprocess the multiplex PCR reads, holding one entry per CDR3 protein. The sample shows 300,000 to 450,000 distinct CDR3 sequences, roughly 14% of them seen only once. The sample consisted of blood. The receptor set was obtained from a woman aged 25 to 45 with Graves' ophthalmopathy.

In its sample, this clonotype was seen many times. This chain connects TRBV10-3 to TRBJ1-5; the D gene is possibly TRBD1 (6 bases). This CDR3 comprises 16 residues. The germline V gene has CDR1 ENHRY and CDR2 SYGVKD. V dropped 6 bases and J dropped 0 bases, with 15 bases sitting between them. CDR3 nucleotides: TGTGCCATCAGCAGGGGTGGGCGGTATAGCAATCAGCCCCAGCATTTT. It encodes CAISRGGRYSNQPQHF.

This clonotype was counted many times. The chain combines TRBV7-6 with TRBJ2-1; TRBD2 agrees at 9 bases. The CDR3 is made up of 16 amino acids. Germline lookup yields CDR1 SGHVS and CDR2 FNYEAQ. V lost 1 base and J lost 7; bases outside the gene matches: 8. The CDR3 here is CASSLVLAGEFNEQFF. In nucleotides, the CDR3 is TGTGCCAGCAGCTTAGTATTAGCGGGGGAGTTTAATGAGCAGTTCTTC.

This clonotype was counted at least ten times. This sequence joins TRBV28 and TRBJ2-7; D is ambiguous. V shed 3 bases and J shed 1 base, with 19 bases lying between them. CDR1 is MDHEN and CDR2 is SYDVKM in the germline V gene. The CDR3 spans 17 residues. This CDR3 reads CASSFPVRPGPSYEQYF. CDR3 DNA: TGTGCCAGCAGTTTCCCGGTTCGGCCAGGCCCTTCCTACGAGCAGTACTTC.

The chain is built from TRBV6-1 and TRBJ1-5, with unresolved D. Germline assignment: CDR1 MNHNS and CDR2 SASEGT. The CDR3 has 15 residues. V was shortened by 4 bases and J by 5 bases, with 15 bases between the two germline ends. The CDR3 DNA reads as TGTGCCAGCAGTGTGCGAGGTTTCGGCGATCAGCCCCAGCATTTT. This codes for CASSVRGFGDQPQHF.

This clonotype was detected many times. V and J are TRBV12-3 or TRBV12-4 and TRBJ1-1; perhaps TRBD1 as D (6 bases). V was cut by 4 bases and J by 9 bases, with 9 bases left in between. CDR3 size: 11 residues. The DNA for the CDR3 is TGTGCCAGCAGTTCCACAGGGAAAGCTTTCTTT. Protein sequence: CASSSTGKAFF.

This clonotype was observed at least ten times. This chain joins TRBV28 and TRBJ1-2; D perhaps matches TRBD1 (6 bases). V lost 8 bases and J lost 5, with 18 bases in between. The CDR3 extends over 14 amino acids. Germline V gene sequence: CDR1 MDHEN, CDR2 SYDVKM. The CDR3 is CASGSGRGVYGYTF. CDR3 DNA: TGTGCCAGCGGCAGTGGCAGGGGCGTTTATGGCTACACCTTC.

This clonotype came up many times. This chain links TRBV2 with TRBJ1-2, with unresolved D. The CDR3 is made up of 13 amino acids. Looked up from germline, CDR1 is SNHLY and CDR2 is FYNNEI. With 6 bases removed from V and 2 bases from J, the gap between germline ends came to 10 bases. The CDR3 DNA reads as TGTGCCAGCAGCCCCGTTGGGAACTATGGCTACACCTTC. This sequence encodes CASSPVGNYGYTF. Full variable domain (remainder filled in from reference TRBV2 and TRBJ1-2): EPEVTQTPSHQVTQMGQEVILRCVPISNHLYFYWYRQILGQKVEFLVSFYNNEISEKSEIFDDQFSVERPDGSNFTLKIRSTKLEDSAMYFCASSPVGNYGYTFGSGTRLTVV.

This clonotype was detected ten times or more. This chain links TRBV2 with TRBJ1-1; 10 positions agree with TRBD1. CDR3 length: 14 residues. J was trimmed by 5 bases and V by 7 bases; bases with no gene match: 7. The germline gives CDR1 SNHLY, CDR2 FYNNEI. CDR3 in DNA: TGTGCCAGCACCCGGGACAGGGGATGGACTGAAGCTTTCTTT. Protein: CASTRDRGWTEAFF.

This clonotype was recorded at least ten times. The chain uses TRBV7-2 and TRBJ1-1, with a tentative D call TRBD1 (5 bases). Per the germline V gene, CDR1 is SGHTA and CDR2 is FQGNSA. Trimming took 11 bases from V and 2 from J, leaving 15 bases between them. CDR3 length: 13 amino acids. CDR3 coding DNA: TGTGCCGCAACCTCTGACAGTAACACTGAAGCTTTCTTT. It encodes CAATSDSNTEAFF.

The sample holds many counts of this clonotype. The rearrangement uses TRBV20-1 and TRBJ2-7; D might be TRBD2 (6 bases). Germline CDR1 DFQATT, CDR2 SNEGSKA (reference sequence). This CDR3 is built from 14 residues. The germline V and J ends were trimmed by 5 bases and 3 bases, with 17 bases remaining between them. CDR3 loop: CSAEPGGIHYEQYF. The CDR3 region has the DNA TGCAGTGCTGAGCCTGGGGGGATTCACTACGAGCAGTACTTC.

This CDR3 is CASSILYSPLHF. Here the CDR3 DNA reads TGTGCCAGTAGTATATTATACTCACCCCTCCACTTT. This rearrangement joins TRBV19 to TRBJ1-6; D gene ambiguous. The CDR3 extends over 12 amino acids. Germline CDR1 is LNHDA and CDR2 is SQIVND (reference sequence). Trimming left V 2 bases short and J 10 bases short, with 6 bases between.